This TCR beta chain was sequenced for a study of chemoradiotherapy in HPV16-positive cancers. Using immunoSEQ multiplex PCR, the repertoire was profiled, and TCRdb retains in-frame clones only, with some absent. The sample shows about 32,000 clones, more than 70% of them seen only once. V was cut by 6 bases and J by 0 bases, with 16 bases left in between. CDR1 and CDR2 (germline): SGHRS, YFSETQ. The CDR3 is made up of 15 amino acids. The TCR originated in a human donor with HPV-associated anogenital cancer. The chain combines TRBV5-1 with TRBJ2-7, with D maybe TRBD1 (5 bases). This sample comprised blood, obtained from a patient who underwent chemoradiotherapy. The CDR3: CASNLDSSFSYEQYF. The CDR3 DNA is TGCGCCAGCAACCTAGACAGTTCCTTCTCCTACGAGCAGTACTTC.